One sample yielded the 4 T cell receptor beta chains listed below, sequenced in a study of cytomegalovirus exposure and HLA in healthy donors. The PCR made use of 60 Vbeta and 13 Jbeta primers. The assay was immunoSEQ multiplex PCR, and TCRdb's table has in-frame clones only and misses some. This sample has about 260,000 clones, with roughly 86% found just once. Material for sequencing was PBMCs. Receptors were obtained from a woman aged 40 to 50 in good health and CMV-seropositive.

The chain recombines TRBV30 with TRBJ1-4, with TRBD1 matching over 7 bases. V trimming: 1 base; J trimming: 0 bases; junction bases outside the gene matches: 5. Germline values: CDR1 GTSNPN, CDR2 SVGIG (reference sequence). This CDR3 comprises 16 residues. CDR3: CAWSAQGRTTNEKLFF. As DNA, the CDR3 is TGTGCCTGGAGTGCACAGGGGCGGACAACTAATGAAAAACTGTTTTTT.

The genes are TRBV30 and TRBJ2-3, with 9 bases lining up with TRBD1. Germline values: CDR1 GTSNPN, CDR2 SVGIG (reference sequence). The ends lost 3 bases at V and 8 bases at J; junction bases unmatched: 9. The CDR3 sequence is 14 residues long. CDR3 nucleotides: TGTGCCTGGAGGGAGGACAGGGGCCGTTTTACGCAGTATTTT. It codes for CAWREDRGRFTQYF.

This clone was observed a few times. This chain links TRBV7-9 with TRBJ2-4, with 7 bases lining up with TRBD1. The V gene's germline CDR1 is SEHNR and CDR2 FQNEAQ (reference sequence). The CDR3 extends over 15 amino acids. J lost 0 bases, V lost 5 bases, and 4 bases had no gene match. The chain's CDR3 is CASSVGGPAKNIQYF. Here the CDR3 DNA reads TGTGCCAGCAGCGTAGGGGGCCCAGCCAAAAACATTCAGTACTTC.

The table lists this clone with a count of one. The rearrangement joins TRBV4-2 to TRBJ1-1; D is perhaps TRBD1 (5 bases). The CDR3 length is 12 residues. V was cut by 0 bases and J by 10 bases, with 9 bases left in between. Germline V lookup: CDR1 LGHNA, CDR2 YNFKEQ. CDR3 DNA: TGTGCCAGCAGCCAAGAGGGGCAGGGAGCTTTCTTT. This sequence encodes CASSQEGQGAFF.